This T cell receptor beta chain was captured in a study of blood T cell repertoires in COVID-19 (dated by TCRdb to about 2020). In the study overall: Samples covering the acute and convalescent phases of COVID-19 were provided by collaborators in the United States, Italy and Spain. The prospective study material was composed of cDNA or gDNA derived from T cells, B-cell-depleted T cells, or PBMCs. Deeply sampled blood TCRbeta repertoires from subjects exposed to, actively infected with, or recovered from COVID-19 were included in the dataset. A freely available public database, intended as a resource for researchers studying the immune response to SARS-CoV-2, is where the repertoires were released. Samples came from the ongoing ImmuneRACE study (first 160 participants) plus 1,254 subjects from 6 global collaborators. Nearly every sample came with metadata listing a de-identified subject ID, COVID-19 status, age in years and sex. Where HLA class I and class II types were available, the types were taken from metadata supplied by the sample provider, not from assay-based typing. Broad study findings and their caveats: The quantity of clinical and demographic metadata differed by source and by participant and was supplied without curation.

Enrolling through a virtual design, the prospective study's participants ranged in age from roughly 18 to 95 years and lived across around 25 United States geographic areas. Cohort assignment in the prospective study relied on participant-reported clinical history from a screening survey and a study questionnaire. Recovered participants in ImmuneRACE Cohort 3 were defined by two consecutive negative NP/OP PCR tests, clearance by a healthcare professional, or resolution of symptoms. Each participant in the prospective study had whole blood, serum and a nasopharyngeal or oropharyngeal swab collected by mobile phlebotomists. Participants in the prospective study had the option to provide additional blood draws and questionnaires over an approximately 2-month period. Prospective study blood samples were shipped either frozen or at room temperature before DNA extraction. Worth noting for this clone: Its antigen target is currently unknown. Base qualities are missing; no much larger clone stands one base away.

The immunoSEQ Assay, a bias-controlled multiplex PCR, was used to amplify TCRbeta CDR3 regions from genomic DNA. Turning to the authors' computational methods: Within the assay, amplification of reference gene primers was used to estimate how many nucleated cells each sample contained. To quantify the absolute abundance of each unique TCRbeta CDR3 rearrangement, sequence reads were collapsed and filtered. For each sample, productive Simpson clonality was calculated by taking the square root of Simpson's diversity index across productive rearrangements. Not all clones reach the TCRdb copy of this immuneACCESS table, which keeps in-frame sequences only. Checked studies attribute under half of the gap to unresolved V genes and leave the rest unexplained. That table is the source of V, J and clone size, and D and trimming were worked out from the DNA. The sample includes about 300,000 clones, with approximately 91% observed a single time. About 1.8% of the sample lies in the top ten.

The sample taken for sequencing was PBMCs or T cells enriched from blood (not recorded which). The clonotype comes from a middle-aged woman who had recovered from COVID-19.

CDR3 loop: CASSPRNEVDYGYTF. The DNA sequence is as follows: TGTGCCAGCAGCCCCCGAAATGAGGTGGACTATGGCTACACCTTC. This receptor chain uses TRBV11-3 and TRBJ1-2; no D gene can be assigned with confidence. The germline V gene provides CDR1 SGHNT and CDR2 YENEEA. Trimming at the junction amounts to 5 bases on V and 3 bases on J, and the germline ends lie 16 bases apart. From cysteine to phenylalanine, the CDR3 is 15 amino acids long. The DNA shown is the 45-base CDR3, in frame from base 1.